Below are 22 T cell receptor beta chains sequenced from a single sample in a study of blood T cell repertoires in COVID-19 (dated by TCRdb to 2018 to 2020). Libraries were built with the immunoSEQ multiplex PCR assay. TCRdb provides this immuneACCESS table in a form limited to in-frame rearrangements. Some clones are lacking; in checked studies, under half of them reflect an unresolved V gene, and why the rest are absent is not known. This sample comprises roughly 400,000 clones, approximately 89% of them detected only once. The ten biggest clones cover 2% to 2.5% of the sample. The sequenced material came from peripheral blood. The receptors were gathered from a woman aged 55-75 years with COVID-19, enrolled during active disease.

The genes are TRBV19 and TRBJ1-2; 9 bases line up with TRBD1. The CDR3 is 13 residues long. Germline loops: CDR1 LNHDA, CDR2 SQIVND (reference sequence). V shed 5 bases, J shed 5 bases, and the junction held 3 bases outside the gene matches. This chain's CDR3 is CASSRDRVYGYTF. The CDR3 DNA reads TGTGCCAGTAGTCGGGACAGGGTTTATGGCTACACCTTC.

The chain couples TRBV4-1 to TRBJ2-1; 9 bases map to TRBD2. The CDR3 covers 18 residues. Per germline, CDR1 MGHRA and CDR2 YSYEKL. With V trimmed by 1 base and J by 0 bases, 7 bases remained unmatched. CDR3 sequence reads: CASSQGAGGTSSYNEQFF. For the CDR3, the DNA is TGCGCCAGCAGCCAAGGGGCGGGGGGGACCAGCTCCTACAATGAGCAGTTCTTC.

This chain uses TRBV18 with TRBJ2-1; D perhaps matches TRBD1 (5 bases). V gave up 3 bases and J gave up 5 bases, with 8 bases separating them. The CDR3 runs 13 residues. The germline V gene encodes CDR1 KGHSH and CDR2 LQKENI. CDR3 sequence: CASSPARDNEQFF. The CDR3 nucleotides are TGTGCCAGCTCACCGGCCAGGGACAATGAGCAGTTCTTC.

The genes are TRBV9 and TRBJ2-3; TRBD1 matches at 7 bases. V lost 4 bases and J lost 5; bases outside the gene matches: 7. Germline V gene sequence: CDR1 SGDLS, CDR2 YYNGEE. CDR3 length: 14 amino acids. CDR3 residues: CASSLRQGIDTQYF. The CDR3 DNA sequence: TGTGCCAGCAGCTTGCGACAGGGAATAGATACGCAGTATTTT.

The CDR3 spells CASTGTGGSTQYF. The CDR3 DNA is TGTGCCAGCACCGGGACAGGGGGTTCTACGCAGTATTTT. V gene TRBV14 combines with J gene TRBJ2-3; 11 positions agree with TRBD1. The CDR3 runs to 13 residues. With V trimmed by 7 bases and J by 8 bases, 5 bases remained unmatched. Per germline, CDR1 SGHDN and CDR2 FVKESK.

The J gene is TRBJ2-7, the V gene TRBV28, with TRBD1 as a possible D gene (5 bases). The CDR3 covers 14 residues. CDR1 MDHEN and CDR2 SYDVKM come from the germline V gene. The V and J ends lost 6 bases and 4 bases respectively, with 16 bases between them. The CDR3 loop reads CASSQYRGGYEQYF. Written as DNA, the CDR3 is TGTGCCAGCAGCCAATATAGGGGCGGATACGAGCAGTACTTC.

CDR3 loop: CASSYSRDREAFF. The CDR3 DNA reads TGTGCCAGCAGTTACTCGAGGGATCGTGAAGCTTTCTTT. The chain is built from TRBV6-6 and TRBJ1-1; D remains unclear. Germline assignment: CDR1 MNHNY and CDR2 SVGAGI (reference sequence). V was pared by 0 bases and J by 7 bases, with 9 bases between. The CDR3 is 13 amino acids.

The chain couples TRBV10-2 to TRBJ1-5, with no clear D. The CDR3 length is 17 residues. V was cut by 3 bases and J by 0 bases, with 15 bases left in between. Germline CDR1 WSHSY, CDR2 SAAADI. CDR3 bases: TGCGCCAGCAGTGAACCTATCCGGGGATATAGCAATCAGCCCCAGCATTTT. This sequence encodes CASSEPIRGYSNQPQHF.

The V and J genes are TRBV7-6 and TRBJ2-1; tentative D call: TRBD1 (6 bases). This CDR3 has 14 amino acids. In germline, CDR1 is SGHVS, CDR2 FNYEAQ. Trimming took off 5 bases at V and 5 bases at J, with 13 bases between the two ends. The CDR3 nucleotides read TGTGCCAGCAGCATATCTACAGGGAACAATGAGCAGTTCTTC. This encodes CASSISTGNNEQFF.

This chain connects TRBV11-2 to TRBJ2-7; maybe TRBD1 (6 bases). There are 14 residues in the CDR3. The germline V and J ends were trimmed by 3 bases and 5 bases, with 14 bases remaining between them. CDR1 and CDR2 from the germline V gene are SGHAT and FQNNGV. The CDR3 DNA is TGTGCCAGCAGCTTCAGTCAGGGGCCCCACGAGCAGTACTTC. The encoded protein is CASSFSQGPHEQYF. Based on the CDR3 plus reference TRBV11-2 and TRBJ2-7, the full variable domain is EAGVAQSPRYKIIEKRQSVAFWCNPISGHATLYWYQQILGQGPKLLIQFQNNGVVDDSQLPKDRFSAERLKGVDSTLKIQPAKLEDSAVYLCASSFSQGPHEQYFGPGTRLTVT.

As regards this clone: Other DNA sequences in this specimen translate into the identical CDR3. The chain combines TRBV6-5 with TRBJ1-5, with 9 nucleotides matching TRBD1. The germline gives CDR1 MNHEY, CDR2 SVGAGI. V was clipped by 6 bases and J by 3 bases; unmatched bases: 3. The CDR3 is made up of 14 amino acids. CDR3 in amino acids: CASSWTGANQPQHF. CDR3 bases: TGTGCCAGCAGCTGGACAGGGGCCAATCAGCCCCAGCATTTT.

The chain carries TRBV2 and TRBJ1-2; TRBD1 agrees at 7 bases. CDR1 is SNHLY, CDR2 FYNNEI, per germline. Unmatched junction bases numbered 10, after V lost 4 bases and J lost 8 bases. There are 14 residues in the CDR3. Here the CDR3 DNA reads TGTGCCAGCAGTGTTAGGGGGCCCGGCGAGGGCTACACCTTC. Translation: CASSVRGPGEGYTF.

On this clone itself: The same CDR3 can be traced to other DNA sequences in this sample. This chain connects TRBV2 to TRBJ1-5; the D gene is possibly TRBD1 (6 bases). Germline V lookup: CDR1 SNHLY, CDR2 FYNNEI. V lost 2 bases, J lost 1 base, and 9 bases lay in between. CDR3 length equals 15 residues. The CDR3 nucleotides read TGTGCCAGCAGTGAAACCAGGGGAAGCAATCAGCCCCAGCATTTT. Its translation: CASSETRGSNQPQHF.

There are a few counts of this clone. This chain links TRBV7-9 with TRBJ2-7; TRBD2 is a possible D gene (6 bases). This CDR3 is 13 amino acids long. V was shortened by 4 bases and J by 0 bases, with 7 bases between the two germline ends. The germline V gene encodes CDR1 SEHNR and CDR2 FQNEAQ (reference sequence). The CDR3 here is CASSWDFSYEQYF. The CDR3 nucleotides read TGTGCCAGCAGCTGGGACTTCTCCTACGAGCAGTACTTC.

The rearrangement links TRBV7-2 to TRBJ2-2, with D tentatively TRBD2 (6 bases). Trimming removed 5 bases at V and 6 bases at J, with 19 bases between. The CDR3 loop spans 16 amino acids. In germline, CDR1 is SGHTA, CDR2 FQGNSA. The chain's CDR3 is CASSQMGGRVAGELFF. The CDR3 coding sequence is TGTGCCAGCAGCCAAATGGGGGGACGAGTGGCCGGGGAGCTGTTTTTT.

V gene TRBV5-1 combines with J gene TRBJ2-7, with D perhaps matching TRBD1 (7 bases). Germline-derived CDR1 and CDR2 are SGHRS and YFSETQ. The CDR3 totals 14 residues. Deletions cut 2 bases from V and 2 bases from J, with 11 bases between. This CDR3 reads CASSFQGGTYEQYF. In DNA, the CDR3 is TGCGCCAGCAGCTTCCAGGGGGGCACCTACGAGCAGTACTTC.

The chain is built from TRBV18 and TRBJ1-6, with D perhaps TRBD1 (5 bases). The V end lost 3 bases, the J end lost 6 bases, and 9 bases lay between the germline ends. This CDR3 comprises 14 residues. Germline values: CDR1 KGHSH, CDR2 LQKENI. The CDR3 DNA reads as TGTGCCAGCTCACCGACAGCCGGTAATTCACCCCTCCACTTT. Protein: CASSPTAGNSPLHF.

This clone was picked up many times. The gene calls are TRBV6-5 and TRBJ2-1, with 7 bases lining up with TRBD2. CDR3 length equals 14 residues. J gave up 4 bases and V 5 bases, and 5 bases lay outside the gene matches. Germline-derived CDR1 and CDR2 are MNHEY and SVGAGI. The CDR3 coding sequence is TGTGCCAGCAGTCGGGAGGCTTCTTACAATGAGCAGTTCTTC. This gives the protein CASSREASYNEQFF.

This clone has at least ten counts. The chain uses TRBV28 and TRBJ2-3; D might be TRBD2 (5 bases). Germline CDR1 reads MDHEN; CDR2 reads SYDVKM. The CDR3 sequence is 17 residues long. CDR3: CATSVSRGTSDTDTQYF. For the CDR3, the DNA is TGTGCTACCAGCGTTTCCCGGGGAACCTCAGACACAGATACGCAGTATTTT.

V usage is TRBV3-1 (or the pseudogene TRBV3-2) and J usage is TRBJ2-1, with 13 bases lining up with TRBD2. The CDR3 consists of 17 residues. The V gene end was trimmed by 4 bases and the J gene end by 6 bases; junction bases not matched to a gene: 9. Germline CDR1 and CDR2: LGHDT and YNNKEL (reference sequence). DNA of the CDR3: TGTGCCAGCAGCCTCTTACTAGCGGGGGGGTTAGGCAATGAGCAGTTCTTC. Protein product: CASSLLLAGGLGNEQFF.

The chain couples TRBV7-3 to TRBJ1-6; D unclear. This CDR3 is built from 17 residues. Looked up from germline, CDR1 is SGHTA and CDR2 is FQGTGA. V was clipped by 3 bases and J by 7 bases, with 19 bases between them. The CDR3 coding sequence is TGTGCCAGCAGCTTGGCTGGGCGGGGTATGACCAATTCACCCCTCCACTTT. Protein sequence: CASSLAGRGMTNSPLHF. The variable domain in full, completed from reference TRBV7-3 and TRBJ1-6, reads GAGVSQTPSNKVTEKGKYVELRCDPISGHTALYWYRQSLGQGPEFLIYFQGTGAADDSGLPNDRFFAVRPEGSVSTLKIQRTERGDSAVYLCASSLAGRGMTNSPLHFGNGTRLTVT.

The rearrangement joins TRBV6-5 to TRBJ1-5; TRBD1 might be the D (6 bases). CDR3 length: 14 amino acids. The V gene's germline CDR1 is MNHEY and CDR2 SVGAGI. Trimming removed 6 bases at V and 6 bases at J, with 15 bases between. The CDR3 spells CASSRGVEGQPQHF. The CDR3 coding sequence is TGTGCCAGCAGCAGGGGAGTCGAAGGTCAGCCCCAGCATTTT.